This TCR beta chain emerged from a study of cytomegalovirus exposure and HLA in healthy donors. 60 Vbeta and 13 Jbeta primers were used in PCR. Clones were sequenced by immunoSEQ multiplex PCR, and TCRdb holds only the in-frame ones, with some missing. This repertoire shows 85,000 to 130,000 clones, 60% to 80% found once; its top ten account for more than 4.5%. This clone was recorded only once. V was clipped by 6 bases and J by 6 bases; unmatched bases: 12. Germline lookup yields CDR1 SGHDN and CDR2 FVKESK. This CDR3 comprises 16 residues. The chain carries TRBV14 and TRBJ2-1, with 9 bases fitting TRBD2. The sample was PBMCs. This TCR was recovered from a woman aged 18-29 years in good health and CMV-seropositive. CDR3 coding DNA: TGTGCCAGCAGATCCACGTTAGCGGGAGTGATCAATGAGCAGTTCTTC. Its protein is CASRSTLAGVINEQFF.